The clone carrying this T cell receptor beta chain was counted only a few times. Its antigen is undetermined. CDR1 is SGHDN and CDR2 is FVKESK in the germline V gene. V shed 1 base and J 5 bases; nucleotides not matched to a gene: 6. This CDR3 comprises 16 residues. These data originate in a study of identical twins. General study results and limits: Alpha sequences out of frame and shared by twins had excess low generation probability. Models predicted less out-of-frame TCR alpha sharing in monozygotic twins than was found.

No donor was unhealthy or non-Caucasian. MiXCR was run by TCRdb on the 5' RACE reads, yielding one entry per CDR3 protein. There are approximately 550,000 distinct CDR3 sequences in the sample; 20% to 25% occur only once, and more than 0.4% lies in the top ten. These data were also reused for a study on yellow fever vaccine responses in identical twins.

Sample: CD4+ T cells sorted from blood. This chain connects TRBV14 to TRBJ2-2; TRBD2 matches at 8 bases. The clonotype comes from a young woman in good health. The CDR3 reads CASSQVPGGRTGELFF. CDR3 DNA: TGTGCCAGCAGCCAAGTACCGGGAGGGCGGACCGGGGAGCTGTTTTTT.